The rows below give T cell receptor beta chains drawn from one sample of a study of blood T cell repertoires in COVID-19. Method: immunoSEQ multiplex PCR; TCRdb's copy keeps in-frame clones and lacks some. The sample contains 110,000 to 150,000 clones, under 90% of which appear only once. The sequencing sample was made of peripheral blood. These receptors all stem from a man in his 70s who had recovered from COVID-19. CDR3s include the opening cysteine and the closing phenylalanine or tryptophan. The D gene is left open where the match is weak. The listing skips clone size in some rows; elsewhere it reads once, few, many or a size class.

CDR3aa,CDR3nt,j_gene,d_gene,abundance,v_gene
CAPSGQGPYEQYF,TGTGCCCCATCCGGCCAGGGGCCATACGAGCAGTACTTC,TRBJ2-7,NA,few,TRBV24-1
CASRTSLHRNEQFF,TGTGCCAGCCGAACTAGCCTACATCGCAATGAGCAGTTCTTC,TRBJ2-1,NA,many,TRBV6-5
CASSSDFDNEQFF,TGTGCCAGCAGTTCGGACTTCGACAATGAGCAGTTCTTC,TRBJ2-1,NA,NA,TRBV12-3/TRBV12-4
CASSEWVLAGGPYEQYF,TGCGCCAGCAGTGAGTGGGTACTAGCGGGGGGTCCCTACGAGCAGTACTTC,TRBJ2-7,TRBD2,NA,TRBV10-2
CASSLLDGVRNTEAFF,TGCGCCAGCAGTCTATTAGATGGTGTCCGCAACACTGAAGCTTTCTTT,TRBJ1-1,NA,NA,TRBV23-1
CATSRALDSHEQYF,TGTGCCACCAGCAGAGCACTGGACAGCCACGAGCAGTACTTC,TRBJ2-7,NA,once,TRBV15
CASRFAEANTGELFF,TGTGCCAGTAGATTCGCCGAAGCAAACACCGGGGAGCTGTTTTTT,TRBJ2-2,NA,NA,TRBV19
CASSLGPQETQYF,TGCGCCAGCAGCCTGGGGCCGCAAGAGACCCAGTACTTC,TRBJ2-5,NA,NA,TRBV4-1
CASSLPGAGGKDTQYF,TGTGCCAGCAGCCTACCCGGGGCGGGAGGGAAGGATACGCAGTATTTT,TRBJ2-3,TRBD2,many,TRBV3-1/TRBV3-2
CASNTPGLAGGRDTQYF,TGTGCCAGCAATACCCCGGGACTAGCGGGAGGGAGGGATACGCAGTATTTT,TRBJ2-3,TRBD2,NA,TRBV2
CASSSRRGTGVYEQYF,TGTGCCAGCAGCTCCAGAAGGGGGACAGGGGTCTACGAGCAGTACTTC,TRBJ2-7,TRBD1,NA,TRBV7-8
CASSPRQAGTEAFF,TGTGCCAGCTCACCGAGACAGGCGGGCACTGAAGCTTTCTTT,TRBJ1-1,NA,NA,TRBV18
CASSVGLAGVEQYF,TGTGCCAGCAGCGTAGGTCTAGCGGGAGTCGAGCAGTACTTC,TRBJ2-7,TRBD2,once,TRBV9
CASRLKGAGLAGGREDRGTGELFF,TGTGCAAGTCGCTTAAAGGGGGCAGGCCTAGCGGGAGGGAGGGAAGATCGGGGCACCGGGGAGCTGTTTTTT,TRBJ2-2,NA,NA,TRBV12-2
CASSEGADGYTEAFF,TGTGCCAGCAGTGAAGGCGCGGATGGTTACACTGAAGCTTTCTTT,TRBJ1-1,NA,NA,TRBV2
CSVPAGFYNEQFF,TGCAGCGTCCCAGCGGGATTCTACAATGAGCAGTTCTTC,TRBJ2-1,TRBD2,NA,TRBV29-1
CASSHAKLGNTIYF,TGCGCCAGCAGCCACGCCAAGCTCGGAAACACCATATATTTT,TRBJ1-3,NA,NA,TRBV4-1
CASSLRYPPRSERDIQYF,TGTGCCAGCAGCTTACGGTATCCCCCCCGATCCGAACGGGACATTCAGTACTTC,TRBJ2-4,NA,NA,TRBV11-2
CASSPEREWSYNEQFF,TGTGCCAGCAGTCCCGAGCGGGAGTGGTCCTACAATGAGCAGTTCTTC,TRBJ2-1,TRBD2,NA,TRBV27
CASIGQARGAFF,TGTGCCAGCATCGGACAGGCAAGGGGGGCTTTCTTT,TRBJ1-1,TRBD1,NA,TRBV6-5
CASSTVGGDDTEAFF,TGTGCCAGCAGCACGGTGGGGGGAGACGACACTGAAGCTTTCTTT,TRBJ1-1,NA,NA,TRBV7-9
CASSMGLAGGDYEQYF,TGTGCCAGTAGTATGGGACTAGCGGGAGGGGACTACGAGCAGTACTTC,TRBJ2-7,TRBD2,NA,TRBV19
CASSLSVSYEQYF,TGCGCCAGCAGCTTGTCGGTGTCCTACGAGCAGTACTTC,TRBJ2-7,NA,once,TRBV5-1
CASTPEGGLNTEAFF,TGTGCCAGTACCCCCGAAGGCGGGCTGAACACTGAAGCTTTCTTT,TRBJ1-1,NA,NA,TRBV19
CAWSAFPGNTEAFF,TGTGCCTGGAGCGCCTTTCCCGGGAACACTGAAGCTTTCTTT,TRBJ1-1,NA,NA,TRBV30
CASRQTSGPGELFF,TGTGCCAGCAGACAAACTAGCGGGCCCGGGGAGCTGTTTTTT,TRBJ2-2,TRBD2,NA,TRBV3-1/TRBV3-2
CASSDGKRSYNEQFF,TGTGCCAGCAGCGACGGGAAGCGCTCCTACAATGAGCAGTTCTTC,TRBJ2-1,NA,NA,TRBV6-5
CASSLKGTGLRETQYF,TGTGCCAGCAGCTTAAAAGGGACAGGGCTTAGGGAGACCCAGTACTTC,TRBJ2-5,TRBD1,once,TRBV7-2
CAWSWGLADGEQYF,TGTGCCTGGAGTTGGGGGCTAGCTGACGGCGAGCAGTACTTC,TRBJ2-7,NA,NA,TRBV30
CASSELGRGGQGSPLHF,TGTGCCAGCAGTGAATTAGGGAGAGGGGGCCAAGGTTCACCCCTCCACTTT,TRBJ1-6,TRBD1,NA,TRBV25-1
CASRRDRTIYEQYF,TGTGCCAGCAGACGGGACAGAACTATATACGAGCAGTACTTC,TRBJ2-7,TRBD1,NA,TRBV2
CATSDRTSGSYNEQFF,TGTGCCACCTCAGATCGGACTAGCGGCTCCTACAATGAGCAGTTCTTC,TRBJ2-1,TRBD2,NA,TRBV19
CSASHRGSSTDTQYF,TGCAGTGCTAGTCACAGGGGTTCTAGCACAGATACGCAGTATTTT,TRBJ2-3,TRBD1,NA,TRBV20-1
CASHGGPRGADTQYF,TGTGCCAGCCACGGGGGGCCCCGGGGCGCAGATACGCAGTATTTT,TRBJ2-3,NA,NA,TRBV18
CASSQGQGRNTF,TGTGCCAGCAGCCAAGGACAGGGGCGGAACACCTTC,TRBJ1-2,TRBD1,few,TRBV7-9
CASSRGSAGVAGELFF,TGTGCCAGCAGTCGGGGTTCCGCAGGGGTGGCCGGGGAGCTGTTTTTT,TRBJ2-2,NA,NA,TRBV7-3
CASSLEARTGELFF,TGTGCCAGCAGCTTAGAAGCGCGCACCGGGGAGCTGTTTTTT,TRBJ2-2,NA,few,TRBV7-8
CSVERERMSTTGELFF,TGCAGCGTTGAACGGGAGAGGATGTCGACCACCGGGGAGCTGTTTTTT,TRBJ2-2,NA,NA,TRBV29-1
CAWSYDGGRQPQHF,TGTGCCTGGAGTTACGATGGGGGCAGGCAGCCCCAGCATTTT,TRBJ1-5,NA,few,TRBV30
CASSQFRLNNEQFF,TGTGCCAGCAGCCAATTCAGACTGAACAATGAGCAGTTCTTC,TRBJ2-1,NA,NA,TRBV3-1/TRBV3-2
CASSGLLAGQNEQFF,TGTGCCAGCAGTGGGCTACTAGCGGGACAAAATGAGCAGTTCTTC,TRBJ2-1,TRBD2,NA,TRBV6-2/TRBV6-3
CASSLGTVDAEAFF,TGTGCCAGCAGCTTGGGTACAGTGGATGCTGAAGCTTTCTTT,TRBJ1-1,NA,NA,TRBV5-6
CASSLGQGSDTQYF,TGCGCCAGCAGCTTGGGACAGGGGTCAGATACGCAGTATTTT,TRBJ2-3,TRBD1,NA,TRBV5-1
CASRWTSGGYNEQFF,TGTGCCAGCAGATGGACTAGCGGGGGGTACAATGAGCAGTTCTTC,TRBJ2-1,TRBD2,NA,TRBV7-9
CASSGPSAKIGNEQFF,TGTGCCAGTAGTGGCCCAAGCGCAAAGATCGGCAATGAGCAGTTCTTC,TRBJ2-1,NA,NA,TRBV19
CASSQETGYSPLHF,TGCGCCAGCAGCCAAGAAACAGGGTATTCACCCCTCCACTTT,TRBJ1-6,NA,few,TRBV4-1
CASSSGTGFLTGELFF,TGTGCCAGCAGCTCCGGGACAGGGTTCTTGACCGGGGAGCTGTTTTTT,TRBJ2-2,TRBD1,NA,TRBV7-6
CASSNRGSPYNEQFF,TGTGCCAGCAGCAATCGCGGGAGCCCCTACAATGAGCAGTTCTTC,TRBJ2-1,TRBD2,NA,TRBV11-3
CSVVSGIDGYTF,TGCAGCGTTGTTTCAGGCATCGATGGCTACACCTTC,TRBJ1-2,NA,NA,TRBV29-1
CASSTITGIENIQYF,TGTGCCAGTAGTACCATTACAGGTATCGAAAACATTCAGTACTTC,TRBJ2-4,NA,once,TRBV19
CASSLEGLAGGYGETQYF,TGTGCCAGCAGCTTGGAAGGACTAGCGGGAGGGTATGGGGAGACCCAGTACTTC,TRBJ2-5,TRBD2,NA,TRBV5-5
CASSPLGTAKNQPQHF,TGTGCCAGCAGTCCTCTGGGGACAGCTAAAAATCAGCCCCAGCATTTT,TRBJ1-5,TRBD1,NA,TRBV28